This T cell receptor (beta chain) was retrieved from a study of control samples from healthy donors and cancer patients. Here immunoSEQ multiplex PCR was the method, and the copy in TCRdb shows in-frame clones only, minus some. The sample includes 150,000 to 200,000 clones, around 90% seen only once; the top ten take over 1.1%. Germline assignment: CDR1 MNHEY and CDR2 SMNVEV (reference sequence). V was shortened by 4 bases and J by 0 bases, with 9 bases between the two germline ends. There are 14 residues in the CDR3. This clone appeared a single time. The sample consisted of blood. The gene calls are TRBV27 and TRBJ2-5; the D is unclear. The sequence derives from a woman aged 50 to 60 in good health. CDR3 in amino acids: CASSYSPYQETQYF. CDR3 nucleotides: TGTGCCAGCAGTTATTCCCCGTACCAAGAGACCCAGTACTTC.